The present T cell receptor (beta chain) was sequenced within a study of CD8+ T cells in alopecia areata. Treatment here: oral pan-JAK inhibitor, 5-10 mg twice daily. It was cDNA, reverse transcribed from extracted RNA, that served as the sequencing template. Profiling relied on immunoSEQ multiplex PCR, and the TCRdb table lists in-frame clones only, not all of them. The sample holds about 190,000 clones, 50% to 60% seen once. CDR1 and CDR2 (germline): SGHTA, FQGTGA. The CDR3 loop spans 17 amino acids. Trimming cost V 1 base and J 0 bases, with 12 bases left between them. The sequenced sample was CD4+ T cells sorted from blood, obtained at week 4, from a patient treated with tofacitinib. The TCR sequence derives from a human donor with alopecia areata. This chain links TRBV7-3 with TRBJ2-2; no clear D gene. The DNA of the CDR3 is TGTGCCAGCAGCTTAAACTCAGTAATATCGAACACCGGGGAGCTGTTTTTT. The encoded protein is CASSLNSVISNTGELFF.